Below, 6 T cell receptor beta chains from the same sample are listed, as sequenced in a study of blood T cell repertoires in COVID-19. Here immunoSEQ multiplex PCR was the method, and the copy in TCRdb shows in-frame clones only, minus some. The data show hundreds of thousands of clones, about four fifths seen once. Specimen: peripheral blood. These receptors were taken from a woman older than 75 with COVID-19, enrolled during active disease.

J is TRBJ2-1 and V is TRBV10-3, with 7 bases fitting TRBD2. The CDR3 has 15 residues. V gave up 3 bases and J gave up 4 bases; unmatched junction bases: 6. In germline, CDR1 is ENHRY, CDR2 SYGVKD. The CDR3 here is CAISDRGTTYNEQFF. In nucleotides, the CDR3 is TGTGCCATCAGTGATCGGGGGACTACTTACAATGAGCAGTTCTTC.

The chain is built from TRBV7-2 and TRBJ1-5, with D perhaps matching TRBD1 (6 bases). Trimming removed 4 bases from V and 2 bases from J, with 9 bases in between. CDR1 and CDR2 (germline): SGHTA, FQGNSA. The CDR3 has 14 residues. CDR3 region: CASSSRGGNQPQHF. For the CDR3, the DNA is TGTGCCAGCAGCTCCAGGGGAGGCAATCAGCCCCAGCATTTT. Full variable domain (outside the CDR3, taken from reference TRBV7-2 and TRBJ1-5): GAGVSQSPSNKVTEKGKDVELRCDPISGHTALYWYRQSLGQGLEFLIYFQGNSAPDKSGLPSDRFSAERTGGSVSTLTIQRTQQEDSAVYLCASSSRGGNQPQHFGDGTRLSIL.

This clone was counted between two and nine times. The DNA of the CDR3 is TGTGCCAGCAGCCTTCGGACAGGGGGCAGTGGCAATCAGCCCCAGCATTTT. The encoded protein is CASSLRTGGSGNQPQHF. This sequence joins TRBV5-6 and TRBJ1-5, with 11 bases identical to TRBD1. This CDR3 contains 17 residues. V lost 4 bases, J lost 2 bases, and 8 bases stayed unmatched. CDR1 is SGHDT, CDR2 YYEEEE, per germline.

This clone has more than one count but fewer than ten. This sequence joins TRBV18 and TRBJ1-2; 7 bases are shared with TRBD1. J was trimmed by 6 bases and V by 3 bases; bases with no gene match: 4. The CDR3 consists of 13 residues. Germline-derived CDR1 and CDR2 are KGHSH and LQKENI. The CDR3 loop is CASSPRDSHGYTF. The CDR3 bases are TGTGCCAGCTCACCGCGGGACAGCCATGGCTACACCTTC.

The V and J genes are TRBV5-4 and TRBJ2-3; D gene uncertain. The CDR3 runs to 17 residues. Trimming took off 2 bases at V and 1 base at J, with 17 bases between the two ends. Looked up from germline, CDR1 is SGHNT and CDR2 is YYREEE (reference sequence). The CDR3 protein is CASSFPESTLRTDTQYF. CDR3 coding DNA: TGTGCCAGCAGCTTCCCCGAGTCCACCTTACGCACAGATACGCAGTATTTT.

The chain has TRBV5-1 and TRBJ2-6; D is ambiguous. Germline V lookup: CDR1 SGHRS, CDR2 YFSETQ. Trimming took 0 bases from V and 0 from J, leaving 7 bases between them. This CDR3 is 16 amino acids long. CDR3 DNA: TGCGCCAGCAGCTTGGAGACAAACTCTGGGGCCAACGTCCTGACTTTC. It yields the protein CASSLETNSGANVLTF.